The entry below describes one T cell receptor (beta chain). Its matching antigen is unknown. This record comes from a study of T cells after yellow fever vaccination. TCR cDNA, made by 5'RACE template switching, carried an added universal primer site and UMIs. Each CDR3 protein is one row after TCRdb ran MiXCR on the 5' RACE reads. The profile shows some 150,000 distinct CDR3 sequences, about 10% of them singletons. Study-level points and caveats: At 96% for CD4 and approximately 88% for CD8, most primary-vaccination clones showed up again after the booster.

Specimen: CD8+ T cells sorted from PBMCs, collected 15 days after the yellow fever booster vaccination. This clonotype was obtained from a man between 18 and 35 years old who received the YFV17D yellow fever vaccine.

The chain's CDR3 is CASSYSGRELFF. The CDR3 DNA is TGTGCCAGCAGTTACTCAGGCCGGGAGCTGTTTTTT. This rearrangement joins TRBV6-5 to TRBJ2-2; D call uncertain. The germline gives CDR1 MNHEY, CDR2 SVGAGI. The CDR3 runs to 12 residues. The V end was cut by 0 bases, the J end by 9 bases, with 5 bases between.